This record looks at one T cell receptor beta chain sequence and its context. The antigen is not known. The data stem from a study of human T cells and chemical hapten exposure. Turning to the study itself: While the approximately 24-week study was under way, patients received diphenylcyclopropenone on the scalp every week.

The CDR3 loop spans 15 amino acids. J gave up 6 bases and V 0 bases, and 2 bases lay outside the gene matches. Germline CDR1 LGHNA, CDR2 YNFKEQ. Study-level points and caveats: The donors suffered from alopecia, so their immune response may not match that of healthy people. The study found that DPC sensitization did not change TCRs above 1 in 1000 frequency.

Noted time point: patch test 1, 2 weeks after DPC sensitization. Treatment noted: therapeutic diphenylcyclopropenone sensitization with weekly scalp DPC. Patients had alopecia, were aged 18 to 70, and were not pregnant. Using its own MiXCR run on the RACE reads, TCRdb lists one record per CDR3 protein. The sample lists about 110,000 distinct CDR3 sequences; around 10% were seen once. This TCR derives from a woman in her forties with alopecia areata. Some clones in this sample may be carry-over from other donors' samples. The sequences come from whole blood, collected in connection with sensitization to the hapten diphenylcyclopropenone (DPC). The chain has TRBV4-2 and TRBJ2-7; 13 bases align to TRBD2. The DNA of the CDR3 is TGTGCCAGCAGCCAAGATGGGACTAGCGGGGCCGAGCAGTACTTC. As protein: CASSQDGTSGAEQYF.